This T cell receptor (beta chain) was captured in a study of cytomegalovirus exposure and HLA in healthy donors. Overall study results and limits: According to the study, 150 to 200 TCR beta chains were cytomegalovirus-associated. It was in a later analysis that TCR association rates were seen to vary by HLA locus, highest for DRB1 and lowest for HLA-C. Later work found most CMV-associated TCR beta chains apparently HLA-restricted. Exclusion applied to some V segments, including TRBV6-2 and TRBV6-3, as they were indistinguishable.

The CDR3 is made up of 17 amino acids. Germline-derived CDR1 and CDR2 are SGDLS and YYNGEE. V was shortened by 0 bases and J by 9 bases, with 22 bases between the two germline ends. The study ran its PCR with 60 Vbeta and 13 Jbeta primers. Clones were read by immunoSEQ multiplex PCR, and TCRdb kept only the in-frame ones, dropping some. The table has roughly 120,000 clones, around 77% seen once; the top ten hold approximately 5%. Worth noting for this clone: Its antigen is still unknown.

V gene TRBV9 combines with J gene TRBJ2-1; a weak D match, TRBD2 (6 bases). The receptor's source is a woman aged 30 to 39 in good health and CMV-seropositive. The source material was PBMCs. CDR3 bases: TGTGCCAGCAGCGTAGTGGGGGTTGTCGGGGGTAAGGGTGAGCAGTTCTTC. Its protein product is CASSVVGVVGGKGEQFF.